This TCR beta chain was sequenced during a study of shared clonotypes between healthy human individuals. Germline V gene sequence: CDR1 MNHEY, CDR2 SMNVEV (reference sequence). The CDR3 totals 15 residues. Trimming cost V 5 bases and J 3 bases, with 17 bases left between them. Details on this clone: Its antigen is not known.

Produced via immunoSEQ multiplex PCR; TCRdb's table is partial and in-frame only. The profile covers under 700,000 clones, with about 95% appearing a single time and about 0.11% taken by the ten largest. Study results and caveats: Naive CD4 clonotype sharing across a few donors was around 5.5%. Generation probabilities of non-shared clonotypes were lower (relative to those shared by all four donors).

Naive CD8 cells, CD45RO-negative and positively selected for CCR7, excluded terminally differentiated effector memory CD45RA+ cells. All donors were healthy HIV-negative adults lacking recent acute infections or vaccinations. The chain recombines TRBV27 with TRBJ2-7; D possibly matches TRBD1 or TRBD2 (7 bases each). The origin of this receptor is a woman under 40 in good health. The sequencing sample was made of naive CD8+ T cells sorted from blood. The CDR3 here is CASSPSTGRVYEQYF. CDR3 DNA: TGTGCCAGCAGTCCTTCGACAGGGAGGGTCTACGAGCAGTACTTC.